The T cell receptor beta chain under discussion was sequenced for a study of identical twins. TCRdb re-called the 5' RACE reads through MiXCR, storing one row per CDR3 protein. This sample has hundreds of thousands of distinct CDR3 sequences, with 15% to 20% found just once. The same sample was also used in a study of T cells expressing NK-cell markers. That publication notes: Several experiments confined sorting to alpha-beta TCR T cells with an anti-gamma-delta TCR antibody.

The sequencing sample was made of PBMCs. The TCR comes from a woman aged 18-35 years in good health.

DNA of the CDR3: TGCAGTGCTAGAGATCGTAGGCAGGGCATGGGCGAGCAGTACTTC. As protein: CSARDRRQGMGEQYF. The chain combines TRBV20-1 with TRBJ2-7; TRBD1 might be the D (5 bases). Trimming took 0 bases from V and 6 from J, leaving 18 bases between them. This CDR3 spans 15 amino acids. CDR1 and CDR2 (germline): DFQATT, SNEGSKA (reference sequence).